The 19 T cell receptor beta chains below all came from one sample that was sequenced in a study of T cell responses to AZD1222 COVID-19 vaccine. Assay used: immunoSEQ multiplex PCR; TCRdb lists only in-frame clones, some missing. The repertoire includes some 150,000 clones, 88% of them detected once, and around 3% sits in the top ten. The sequencing used peripheral blood, collected on day 0 of AZD1222 vaccination. These TCRs come from an adult in good health.

The rearrangement joins TRBV7-2 to TRBJ1-4, with TRBD1 as a possible D gene (5 bases). The V gene's germline CDR1 is SGHTA and CDR2 FQGNSA. The V end lost 4 bases, the J end lost 10 bases, and 13 bases lay between the germline ends. The CDR3 is made up of 13 amino acids. CDR3 coding DNA: TGTGCCAGCAGCTCAGATTATAGGGGAAAACTGTTTTTT. Translation gives CASSSDYRGKLFF.

The rearrangement links TRBV5-4 to TRBJ1-1, with D maybe TRBD1 (5 bases). Trimming took off 7 bases at V and 4 bases at J, with 14 bases between the two ends. This CDR3 has 13 amino acids. Germline-derived CDR1 and CDR2 are SGHNT and YYREEE (reference sequence). The CDR3 bases are TGTGCCAGCGGATTGACAGCGGGCACTGAAGCTTTCTTT. It is translated as CASGLTAGTEAFF.

This clone is termed medium-sized. The J gene is TRBJ2-1, the V gene TRBV6-1; TRBD2 matches at 9 bases. Germline V CDR1 and CDR2: MNHNS, SASEGT. Germline trimming cut 3 bases from V and 0 bases from J; bases unmatched to any gene: 3. The CDR3 has 16 residues. The CDR3, as DNA: TGTGCCAGCAGTGAGGGCGGGGGGGGCTCCTACAATGAGCAGTTCTTC. This translates into CASSEGGGGSYNEQFF.

This clone was observed a handful of times. The rearrangement joins TRBV7-9 to TRBJ2-2; D is unresolved. Deletions cut 3 bases from V and 4 bases from J, with 9 bases between. Per the germline V gene, CDR1 is SEHNR and CDR2 is FQNEAQ (reference sequence). This CDR3 comprises 14 residues. CDR3: CASSLQETTGELFF. The CDR3 nucleotides read TGTGCCAGCAGCTTGCAGGAAACCACCGGGGAGCTGTTTTTT.

The chain combines TRBV9 with TRBJ2-7; no clear D. CDR3 length: 16 amino acids. Germline V gene lookup returns CDR1 SGDLS and CDR2 YYNGEE. V was trimmed by 1 base and J by 4 bases, leaving 18 bases between them. The CDR3 coding sequence is TGTGCCAGCAGCGTATCCCCCGTTTCAGTTGGGTACGAGCAGTACTTC. This translates into CASSVSPVSVGYEQYF.

The J gene is TRBJ2-1, the V gene TRBV6-2 or TRBV6-3, with 8 bases aligning to TRBD2. Germline CDR1 and CDR2: MNHEY and SVGEGT. Unmatched junction bases numbered 15, after V lost 6 bases and J lost 2 bases. The length of the CDR3 is 18 residues. CDR3 loop: CASSSTRSSGSTYNEQFF. The CDR3 region has the DNA TGTGCCAGCAGCTCTACTCGTTCAAGCGGGAGTACCTACAATGAGCAGTTCTTC.

The J gene is TRBJ2-7, the V gene TRBV30, with TRBD1 as a possible D gene (6 bases). Germline V gene sequence: CDR1 GTSNPN, CDR2 SVGIG (reference sequence). This CDR3 spans 11 amino acids. Deletions cut 3 bases from V and 7 bases from J, with 10 bases between. The chain's CDR3 is CAWRLRGEQYF. The CDR3 coding sequence is TGTGCCTGGAGACTCAGGGGAGAGCAGTACTTC.

This sequence joins TRBV19 and TRBJ2-3; perhaps TRBD2 as D (6 bases). The V gene's germline CDR1 is LNHDA and CDR2 SQIVND (reference sequence). Trimming removed 6 bases from V and 1 base from J, with 14 bases in between. This CDR3 spans 15 amino acids. This CDR3 reads CASRLREYGTDTQYF. CDR3 in DNA: TGTGCCAGTAGGTTACGGGAGTACGGCACAGATACGCAGTATTTT.

The V call is TRBV19, the J call TRBJ1-2, with D unclear. This CDR3 region has 15 residues. The V gene's germline CDR1 is LNHDA and CDR2 SQIVND (reference sequence). Trimming removed 4 bases from V and 3 bases from J, with 15 bases in between. As DNA, the CDR3 is TGTGCCAGTAGTAAAAAGGTCCCGGGCCACTATGGCTACACCTTC. It specifies CASSKKVPGHYGYTF.

The chain couples TRBV28 to TRBJ1-2; TRBD1 matches 7 bases. Looked up from germline, CDR1 is MDHEN and CDR2 is SYDVKM. Losses at the gene ends were 7 bases for V and 7 bases for J; bases not matched to a gene: 9. This CDR3 region has 13 residues. This CDR3 reads CASTTTGVRGYTF. The CDR3 DNA reads as TGTGCCAGCACGACTACAGGGGTTCGTGGCTACACCTTC.

The CDR3 is CASSILTGANTGELFF. CDR3 nucleotide sequence: TGTGCCAGTAGTATCCTCACCGGGGCGAACACCGGGGAGCTGTTTTTT. The V call is TRBV19, the J call TRBJ2-2, with D tentatively TRBD2 (5 bases). Germline V gene data show CDR1 as LNHDA and CDR2 as SQIVND (reference sequence). This CDR3 has 16 amino acids. The V end was cut by 3 bases, the J end by 0 bases, with 11 bases between.

This clone was counted only a few times. The V and J genes are TRBV27 and TRBJ1-1; the D gene is possibly TRBD1 (5 bases). This CDR3 contains 14 residues. Trimming took off 6 bases at V and 1 base at J, with 12 bases between the two ends. CDR1 is MNHEY, CDR2 SMNVEV, per germline (reference sequence). CDR3 sequence (DNA): TGTGCCAGCAGGGGGCAGACCTCGAACACTGAAGCTTTCTTT. It encodes CASRGQTSNTEAFF.

A note on this clone: Other DNA sequences from this sample encode an identical CDR3 as well. The chain is built from TRBV6-2 or TRBV6-3 and TRBJ1-5, with D possibly TRBD1 on 6 matching bases. V was clipped by 4 bases and J by 2 bases, with 9 bases between them. This CDR3 is 14 amino acids long. In germline, CDR1 is MNHEY, CDR2 SVGEGT. The CDR3 nucleotides read TGTGCCAGCAGTTCCGGGGGCGGCAATCAGCCCCAGCATTTT. Its translation: CASSSGGGNQPQHF.

The chain uses TRBV4-3 and TRBJ2-1; possibly TRBD2 for D (6 bases). V was trimmed by 0 bases and J by 1 base, leaving 13 bases between them. Germline V CDR1 and CDR2: LGHNA, YSLEER. The CDR3 loop spans 17 amino acids. CDR3 residues: CASSQDLGGASYNEQFF. In nucleotides, the CDR3 is TGCGCCAGCAGCCAAGATCTTGGAGGGGCTTCCTACAATGAGCAGTTCTTC.

J is TRBJ2-2 and V is TRBV24-1; D possibly corresponds to TRBD2 (8 bases). Germline CDR1 is KGHDR and CDR2 is SFDVKD. This CDR3 spans 17 amino acids. Between the trimmed V and J ends, which lost 1 base and 5 bases, there was a span of 16 bases. The CDR3 loop is CATSDLGGGTVTGELFF. CDR3 nucleotides: TGTGCCACCAGTGATTTAGGCGGGGGGACAGTTACCGGGGAGCTGTTTTTT.

This chain uses TRBV30 with TRBJ2-7; possibly TRBD1 for D (6 bases). This CDR3 is 12 amino acids long. Germline CDR1 GTSNPN, CDR2 SVGIG (reference sequence). Trimming removed 6 bases at V and 4 bases at J, with 13 bases between. This CDR3 reads CACSDSLYEQYF. CDR3 DNA: TGTGCCTGCTCGGACAGCCTATACGAGCAGTACTTC.

The V call is TRBV5-1, the J call TRBJ1-2, with a tentative D call TRBD1 (5 bases). This CDR3 comprises 17 residues. The V gene's germline CDR1 is SGHRS and CDR2 YFSETQ. V was pared by 0 bases and J by 6 bases, with 21 bases between. The CDR3 DNA follows: TGCGCCAGCAGCTTGGAAGGCTTTGGGGGGGTCGGTGATGGCTACACCTTC. The encoded protein is CASSLEGFGGVGDGYTF. The entire variable domain, with the rest obtained from reference TRBV5-1 and TRBJ1-2, is as follows: KAGVTQTPRYLIKTRGQQVTLSCSPISGHRSVSWYQQTPGQGLQFLFEYFSETQRNKGNFPGRFSGRQFSNSRSEMNVSTLELGDSALYLCASSLEGFGGVGDGYTFGSGTRLTVV.

CDR3 bases: TGCGCCAGCAGCCAAGAGGGACAACACAATCAGCCCCAGCATTTT. Translation gives CASSQEGQHNQPQHF. The V call is TRBV4-1, the J call TRBJ1-5, with a possible D match to TRBD1 (6 bases). There are 15 residues in the CDR3. Trimming stripped 0 bases from V and 3 bases from J, with 9 bases between. Germline CDR1 and CDR2: MGHRA and YSYEKL.

The CDR3 DNA sequence: TGTGCCAGCAGCGGCCCAGGGGGTAATTCACCCCTCCACTTT. Protein sequence: CASSGPGGNSPLHF. The genes are TRBV2 and TRBJ1-6, with 7 nucleotides matching TRBD1. From germline, CDR1 is SNHLY and CDR2 FYNNEI. The CDR3 length is 14 residues. V trimming: 6 bases; J trimming: 6 bases; junction bases outside the gene matches: 5.